The subject of this entry is one TCR beta chain. This clonotype was found many times. Its target antigen remains unknown. No much larger clonotype is one base removed from it; base qualities were not supplied. The data were taken from a study of T cells in Graves' hyperthyroidism and ophthalmopathy (dated by TCRdb to the late 2010s). Broadly, across the study: Peripheral blood samples were taken at the time of initial diagnosis, prior to any treatment. A discovery cohort of roughly 100 patients, approximately 45 with Graves' ophthalmopathy and fewer than 65 with stable Graves' hyperthyroidism, was used to find distinguishing TCR V-J signatures. Prospective prediction of ophthalmopathy was tested in an independent validation cohort of 18 hyperthyroidism patients and 17 patients who later progressed to ophthalmopathy. The 100 or so discovery patients were divided at random into training and test sets in a 7:3 ratio. Thyroid tissue and blood T-cell repertoires from about 6 Graves' hyperthyroidism patients were also compared in the study. After blood sampling, hyperthyroidism patients were treated with methimazole at a starting dose of 30 mg daily, and ophthalmopathy patients were treated with high-dose intravenous methylprednisolone. The paper describes TCR Vbeta CDR3 sequencing of 140 or so peripheral blood samples, made up of roughly 45 ophthalmopathy patients, more than 70 hyperthyroidism patients and roughly 17 progressor patients. General findings and caveats noted by the study authors: Sample size was not statistically predetermined, and blinding of investigators to group allocation was not performed. Most expanded thyroid clonotypes (frequency above 0.001) were also detected in blood, a finding suggesting that blood repertoires may reflect thyroid immune responses. During validation, the model predicted progression to ophthalmopathy a median of approximately 7 months ahead of onset, with more than 60% sensitivity and about 72% specificity. In cross-validation, a model built on a 13 V-J signature told ophthalmopathy apart from stable hyperthyroidism with 85% to 90% sensitivity and 81% to 82% specificity, and in testing the same model reached 80%/75%.

Stable Graves' hyperthyroidism was defined as no progression to ophthalmopathy during 18 months of follow-up. Hyperthyroidism patients were newly diagnosed, with disease duration under 2 months, and aged 18 to 65 years. Any patient with an uncontrolled infection, another autoimmune disease, pregnancy or lactation was excluded. Diagnoses were established on the basis of clinical symptoms, serum thyroxine and TRAb, thyroid ultrasound, and orbital computed tomography. PBMCs were isolated from 8 to 10 ml of fresh peripheral blood by Ficoll-Paque density gradient centrifugation. Trizol reagent was used to extract total RNA, and RNA quality was then checked on an Agilent 2100 Bioanalyzer. Amplification of TCR beta CDR3 regions was carried out from RNA transcripts. For the first round of RT-PCR on the TCR CDR3, the HTBI primer set was used together with the Qiagen OneStep RT-PCR kit. Libraries were constructed in a second round of multiplex PCR, after which size selection and purification were carried out. The libraries were sequenced on an Illumina HiSeq2000 using paired-end 100 bp reads. The original methods were these. SOAPnuke was used to process the raw data, throwing out any read that contained adapters or uncalled bases, had a mean Phred below 15, or lacked an exact constant-primer or identifier match. COPE v1.2.5 was used to merge high-quality paired reads, and clonotypes were defined as unique nucleotide sequences. MiTCR v1.1 was used to align the clonotypes against IMGT TRBV, TRBD and TRBJ reference segments. The analysis included only V-J combinations with a frequency above 0.0001, which together covered more than 99% of the repertoires. The TCS score was defined as F50 (clonal expansion) divided by E x V (chaos), with BLOSUM62-based TCRdist calculated between CDR3 peptides within each V-J. Welch's t-statistics and random forest reduced roughly 530 V-J features to 13, which were used in a naive Bayes classifier (R e1071). Using fastp at Q25 and MiXCR, TCRdb reprocessed the public reads and kept productive beta chains. Identical CDR3 proteins give one entry, which carries the most common genes and DNA. The V and J calls reflect TCRdb's pipeline rather than the authors' work. The sample data list approximately 520,000 distinct CDR3 sequences, and less than 25% of these were observed just once. About 25% of the sample comes from the top ten.

CDR1 MDHEN and CDR2 SYDVKM are derived from the germline V gene. The CDR3 runs 15 residues from the cysteine to the phenylalanine. Only the CDR3 portion is preserved as DNA: 45 bases, with reading frame beginning at the first base. Trimming at the junction amounts to 2 bases on V and 4 bases on J, and the germline ends lie 14 bases apart. What was sequenced was blood. The source of this sequence is a man aged 18 to 30 with Graves' hyperthyroidism. The V and J genes are TRBV28 and TRBJ2-5; the D assignment is uncertain and may be TRBD1 or TRBD2, with 6 bases supporting each. CDR3 loop: CASSLPEGGTETQYF. The sequence in DNA is TGTGCCAGCAGTTTACCGGAGGGGGGCACAGAGACCCAGTACTTC.